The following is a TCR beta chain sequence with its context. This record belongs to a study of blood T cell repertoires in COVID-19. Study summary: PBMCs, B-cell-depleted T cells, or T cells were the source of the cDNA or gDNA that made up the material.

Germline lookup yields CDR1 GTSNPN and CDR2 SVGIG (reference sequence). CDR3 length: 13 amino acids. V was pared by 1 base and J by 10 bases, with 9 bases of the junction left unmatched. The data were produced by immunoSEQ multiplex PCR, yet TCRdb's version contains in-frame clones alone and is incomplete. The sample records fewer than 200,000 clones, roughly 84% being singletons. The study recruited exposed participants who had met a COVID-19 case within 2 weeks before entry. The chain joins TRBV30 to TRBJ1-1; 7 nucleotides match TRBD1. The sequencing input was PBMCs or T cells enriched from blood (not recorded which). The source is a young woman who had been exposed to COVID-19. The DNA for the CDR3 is TGTGCCTGGAGTGCCGGACAGGAAGTGGGAGCTTTCTTT. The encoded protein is CAWSAGQEVGAFF.